The clone carrying this T cell receptor beta chain was seen just once. Seattle-derived patients entered the study during active infection and were followed longitudinally. TCRdb's copy holds only in-frame clones and misses some; the assay was immunoSEQ multiplex PCR. In the table there are 200,000 to 300,000 clones, 75% to 95% of which are singletons. Germline V gene data show CDR1 as KGHDR and CDR2 as SFDVKD. The CDR3 covers 15 residues. The V gene end was trimmed by 2 bases and the J gene end by 5 bases; junction bases not matched to a gene: 4. This sample is part of a study of blood T cell repertoires in COVID-19. Study-level information: From the United States, Italy and Spain came samples of acute and convalescent COVID-19.

The genes are TRBV24-1 and TRBJ1-1; 10 bases fit TRBD1. The source is a person aged 18 to 35 with COVID-19, enrolled during active disease. Sequencing was carried out using peripheral blood. CDR3 coding DNA: TGTGCCACCAGTGATTCCGGGACAGGGGTGACTGAAGCTTTCTTT. Its translation is CATSDSGTGVTEAFF.